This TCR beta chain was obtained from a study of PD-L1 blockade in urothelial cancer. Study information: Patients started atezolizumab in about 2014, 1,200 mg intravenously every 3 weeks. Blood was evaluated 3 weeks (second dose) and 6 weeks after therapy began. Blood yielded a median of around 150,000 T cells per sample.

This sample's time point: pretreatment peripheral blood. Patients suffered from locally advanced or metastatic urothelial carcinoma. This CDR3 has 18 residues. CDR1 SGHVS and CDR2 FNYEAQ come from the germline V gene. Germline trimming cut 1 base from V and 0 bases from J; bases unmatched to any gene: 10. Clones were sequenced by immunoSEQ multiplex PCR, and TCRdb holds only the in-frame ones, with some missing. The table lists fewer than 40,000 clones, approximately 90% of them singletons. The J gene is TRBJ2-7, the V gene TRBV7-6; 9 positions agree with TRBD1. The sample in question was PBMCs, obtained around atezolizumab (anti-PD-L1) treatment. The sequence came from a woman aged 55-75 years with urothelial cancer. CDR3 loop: CASSLVSSTGGVSYEQYF. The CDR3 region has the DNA TGTGCCAGCAGCTTAGTCTCGTCGACAGGGGGGGTCTCCTACGAGCAGTACTTC.